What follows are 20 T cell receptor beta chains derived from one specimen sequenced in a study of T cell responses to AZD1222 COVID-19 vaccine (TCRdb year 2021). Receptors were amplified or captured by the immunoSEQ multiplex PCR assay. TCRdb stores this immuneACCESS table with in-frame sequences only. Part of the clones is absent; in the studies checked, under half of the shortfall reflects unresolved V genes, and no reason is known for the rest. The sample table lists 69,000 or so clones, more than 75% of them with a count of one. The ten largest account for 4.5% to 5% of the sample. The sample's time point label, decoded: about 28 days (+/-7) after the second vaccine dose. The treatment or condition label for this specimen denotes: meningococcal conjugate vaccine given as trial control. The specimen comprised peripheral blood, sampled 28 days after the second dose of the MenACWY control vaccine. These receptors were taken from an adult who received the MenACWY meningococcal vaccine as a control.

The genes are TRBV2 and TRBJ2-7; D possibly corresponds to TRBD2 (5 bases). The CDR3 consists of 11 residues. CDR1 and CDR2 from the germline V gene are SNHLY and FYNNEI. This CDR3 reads CASTEGAGVKV. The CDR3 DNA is TGTGCCAGCACCGAGGGTGCAGGAGTAAAAGTG.

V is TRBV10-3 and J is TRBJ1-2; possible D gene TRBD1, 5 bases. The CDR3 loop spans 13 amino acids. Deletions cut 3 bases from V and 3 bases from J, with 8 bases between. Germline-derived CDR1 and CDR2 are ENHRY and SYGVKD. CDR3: CAISDGTDYGYTF. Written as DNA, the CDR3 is TGTGCCATCAGTGATGGGACCGACTATGGCTACACCTTC.

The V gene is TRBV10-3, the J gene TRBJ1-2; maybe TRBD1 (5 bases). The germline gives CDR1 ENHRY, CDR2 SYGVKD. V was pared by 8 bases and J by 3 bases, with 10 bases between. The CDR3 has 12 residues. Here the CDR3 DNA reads TGTGCCATCTTAGGGGAAGACTATGGCTACACCTTC. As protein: CAILGEDYGYTF.

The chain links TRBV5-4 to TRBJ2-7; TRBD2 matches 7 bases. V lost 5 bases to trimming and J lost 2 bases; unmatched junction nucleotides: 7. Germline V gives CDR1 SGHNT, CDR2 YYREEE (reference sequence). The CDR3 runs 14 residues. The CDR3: CASSRLALPYEQYF. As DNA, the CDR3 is TGTGCCAGCAGTCGACTAGCCCTTCCCTACGAGCAGTACTTC.

CDR3 sequence (DNA): TGTGCCAGCAGCGTAATTCCTAGCGGGGGCACAGATACGCAGTATTTT. Its protein product is CASSVIPSGGTDTQYF. V and J are TRBV9 and TRBJ2-3; the match to TRBD2 covers 9 bases. There are 16 residues in the CDR3. J lost 1 base, V lost 1 base, and 4 bases had no gene match. Germline CDR1 and CDR2: SGDLS and YYNGEE.

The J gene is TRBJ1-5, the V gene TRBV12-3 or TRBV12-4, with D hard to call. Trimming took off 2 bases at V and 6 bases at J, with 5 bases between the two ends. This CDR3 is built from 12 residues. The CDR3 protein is CASSLRSQPQHF. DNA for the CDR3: TGTGCCAGCAGTTTACGTAGTCAGCCCCAGCATTTT.

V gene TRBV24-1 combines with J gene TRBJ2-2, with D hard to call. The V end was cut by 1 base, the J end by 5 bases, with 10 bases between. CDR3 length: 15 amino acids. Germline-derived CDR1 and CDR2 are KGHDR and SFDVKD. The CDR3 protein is CATSDFTLGTGELFF. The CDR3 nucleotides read TGTGCCACCAGTGATTTTACGCTGGGGACCGGGGAGCTGTTTTTT.

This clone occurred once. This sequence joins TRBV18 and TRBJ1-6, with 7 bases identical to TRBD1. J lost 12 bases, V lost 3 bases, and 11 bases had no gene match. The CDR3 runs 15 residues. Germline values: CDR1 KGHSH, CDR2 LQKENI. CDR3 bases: TGTGCCAGCTCACCCCTCCGGGACAGCATAGTACCCCTCCACTTT. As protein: CASSPLRDSIVPLHF.

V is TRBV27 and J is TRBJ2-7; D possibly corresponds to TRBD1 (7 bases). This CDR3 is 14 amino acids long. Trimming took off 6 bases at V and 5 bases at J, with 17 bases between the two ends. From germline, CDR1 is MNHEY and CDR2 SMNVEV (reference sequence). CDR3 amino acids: CASRYQGEVDEQYF. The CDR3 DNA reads TGTGCCAGCAGGTACCAGGGGGAGGTGGACGAGCAGTACTTC.

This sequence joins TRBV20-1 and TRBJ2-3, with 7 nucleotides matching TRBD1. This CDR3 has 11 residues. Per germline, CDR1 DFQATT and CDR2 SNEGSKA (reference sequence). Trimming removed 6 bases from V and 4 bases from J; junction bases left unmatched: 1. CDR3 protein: CSATGADTQYF. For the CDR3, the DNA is TGCAGTGCCACAGGGGCAGATACGCAGTATTTT.

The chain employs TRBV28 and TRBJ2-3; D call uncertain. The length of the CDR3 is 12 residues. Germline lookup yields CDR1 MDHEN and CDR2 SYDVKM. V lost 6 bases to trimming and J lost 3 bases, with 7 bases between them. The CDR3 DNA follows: TGTGCCAGCAGCCCCGTTACAGATACGCAGTATTTT. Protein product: CASSPVTDTQYF. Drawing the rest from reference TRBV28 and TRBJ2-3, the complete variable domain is DVKVTQSSRYLVKRTGEKVFLECVQDMDHENMFWYRQDPGLGLRLIYFSYDVKMKEKGDIPEGYSVSREKKERFSLILESASTNQTSMYLCASSPVTDTQYFGPGTRLTVL.

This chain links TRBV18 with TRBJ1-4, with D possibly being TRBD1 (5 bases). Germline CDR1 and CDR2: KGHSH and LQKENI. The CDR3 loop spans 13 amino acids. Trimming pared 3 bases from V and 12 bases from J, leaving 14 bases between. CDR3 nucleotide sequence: TGTGCCAGCTCACCCGGGGCAGGGAGAGAACTGTTTTTT. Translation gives CASSPGAGRELFF. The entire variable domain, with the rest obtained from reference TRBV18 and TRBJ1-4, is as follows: NAGVMQNPRHLVRRRGQEARLRCSPMKGHSHVYWYRQLPEEGLKFMVYLQKENIIDESGMPKERFSAEFPKEGPSILRIQQVVRGDSAAYFCASSPGAGRELFFGSGTQLSVL.

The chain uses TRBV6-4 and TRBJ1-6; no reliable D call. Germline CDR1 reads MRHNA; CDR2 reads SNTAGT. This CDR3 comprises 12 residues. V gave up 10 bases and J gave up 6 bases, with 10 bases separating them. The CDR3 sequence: CAIAKGNSPLHF. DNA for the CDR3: TGTGCCATCGCTAAGGGTAATTCACCCCTCCACTTT.

Here the CDR3 DNA reads TGTGCCACCAGTGATGGGGACAGGACTTGGGGGGGGCAGTTCTTC. As protein: CATSDGDRTWGGQFF. This chain links TRBV24-1 with TRBJ2-1, with D perhaps matching TRBD1 (8 bases). The CDR3 is 15 residues long. Germline CDR1 KGHDR, CDR2 SFDVKD. The V gene lost 3 bases and the J gene lost 12 bases, with 20 bases spanning the gap.

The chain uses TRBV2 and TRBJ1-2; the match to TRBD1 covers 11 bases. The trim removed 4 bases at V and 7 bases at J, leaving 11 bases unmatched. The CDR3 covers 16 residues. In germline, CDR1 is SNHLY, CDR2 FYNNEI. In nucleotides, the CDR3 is TGTGCCAGCAGTGTGTGGACAGGGGGCGCCGGGGGTGGCTACACCTTC. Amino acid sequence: CASSVWTGGAGGGYTF.

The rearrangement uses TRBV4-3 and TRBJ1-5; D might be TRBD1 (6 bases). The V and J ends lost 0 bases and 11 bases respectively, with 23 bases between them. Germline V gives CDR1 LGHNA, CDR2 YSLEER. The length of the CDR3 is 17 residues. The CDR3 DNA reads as TGCGCCAGCAGCCAAGACACATACGGACAGACCGCATCGGCCCAGCATTTT. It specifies CASSQDTYGQTASAQHF.

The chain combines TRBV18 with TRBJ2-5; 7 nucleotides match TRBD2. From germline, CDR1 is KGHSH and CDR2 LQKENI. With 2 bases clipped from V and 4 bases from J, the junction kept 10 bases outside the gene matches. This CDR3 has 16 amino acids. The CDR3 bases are TGTGCCAGCTCACCATTGGGGGGGGTCCCAGGAGAGACCCAGTACTTC. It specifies CASSPLGGVPGETQYF. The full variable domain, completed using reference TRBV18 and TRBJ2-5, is NAGVMQNPRHLVRRRGQEARLRCSPMKGHSHVYWYRQLPEEGLKFMVYLQKENIIDESGMPKERFSAEFPKEGPSILRIQQVVRGDSAAYFCASSPLGGVPGETQYFGPGTRLLVL.

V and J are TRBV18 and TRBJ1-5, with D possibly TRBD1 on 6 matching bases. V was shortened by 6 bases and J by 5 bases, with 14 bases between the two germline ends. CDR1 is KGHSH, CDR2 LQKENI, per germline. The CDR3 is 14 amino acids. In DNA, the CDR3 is TGTGCCAGCTCCCCAGGGGAGGCGGATCAGCCCCAGCATTTT. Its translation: CASSPGEADQPQHF.

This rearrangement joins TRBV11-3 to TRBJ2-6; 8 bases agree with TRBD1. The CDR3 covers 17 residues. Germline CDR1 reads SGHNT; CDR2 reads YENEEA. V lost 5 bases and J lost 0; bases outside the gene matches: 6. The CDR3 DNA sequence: TGTGCCAGCAGCCCCACAGGGGGGTCCTCTGGGGCCAACGTCCTGACTTTC. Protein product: CASSPTGGSSGANVLTF.

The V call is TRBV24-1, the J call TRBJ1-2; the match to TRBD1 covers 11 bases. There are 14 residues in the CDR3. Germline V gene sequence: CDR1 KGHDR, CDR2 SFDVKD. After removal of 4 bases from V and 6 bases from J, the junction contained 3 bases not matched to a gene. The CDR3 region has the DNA TGTGCCACCAGTGAGGGGGGACAGGGGGATGGCTACACCTTC. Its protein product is CATSEGGQGDGYTF.